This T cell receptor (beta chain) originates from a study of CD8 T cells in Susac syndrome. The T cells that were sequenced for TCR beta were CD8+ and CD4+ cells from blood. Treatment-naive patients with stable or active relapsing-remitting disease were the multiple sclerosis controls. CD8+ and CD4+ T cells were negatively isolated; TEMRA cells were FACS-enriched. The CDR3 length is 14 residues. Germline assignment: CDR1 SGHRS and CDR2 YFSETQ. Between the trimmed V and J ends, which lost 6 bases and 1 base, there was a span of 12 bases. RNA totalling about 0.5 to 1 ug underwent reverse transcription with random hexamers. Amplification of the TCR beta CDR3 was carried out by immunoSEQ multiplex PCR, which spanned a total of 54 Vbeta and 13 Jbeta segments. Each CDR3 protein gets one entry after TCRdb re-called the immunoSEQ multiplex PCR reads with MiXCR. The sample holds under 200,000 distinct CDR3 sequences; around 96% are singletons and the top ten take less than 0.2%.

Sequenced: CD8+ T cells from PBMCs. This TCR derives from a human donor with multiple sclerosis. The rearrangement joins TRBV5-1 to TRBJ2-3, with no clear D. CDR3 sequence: CASTWAVGTDTQYF. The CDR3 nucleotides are TGCGCCAGCACTTGGGCGGTGGGCACAGATACGCAGTATTTT.